This T cell receptor (beta chain) was recorded in a study of spatial heterogeneity in lung cancer. Overall study results and limits: Tumor TCRs that were ubiquitous and expanded showed up in blood more at resection than follow-up.

TCRdb analysed the 5' RACE reads with MiXCR anew, one entry per CDR3 protein. The data contain tens of thousands of distinct CDR3 sequences, more than 7% of them singletons. The V and J ends lost 5 bases and 2 bases respectively, with 9 bases between them. The CDR3 consists of 13 residues. Germline V lookup: CDR1 SGHTA, CDR2 FQGTGA. The time point here: sample taken at primary tumor resection. Frozen PBMC, nontumor lung or tumor provided whole RNA, which was sequenced unsorted. Concerning this clonotype itself: Its target is unknown.

The chain is built from TRBV7-3 and TRBJ1-1, with D possibly TRBD1 on 5 matching bases. This clonotype was sampled from a female donor with early-stage non-small cell lung cancer. The sequencing here drew on PBMCs, taken at surgery. The CDR3 DNA is TGTGCCAGCAGCCAGGGTCATAACACTGAAGCTTTCTTT. Translating gives CASSQGHNTEAFF.